What follows are 14 T cell receptor beta chains derived from one specimen sequenced in a study of spatial heterogeneity in lung cancer. Study results and limitations: Tumors with more nonsynonymous mutations had more expanded intratumoral alpha and beta TCRs.

Their specific antigens are unknown. TCRdb used MiXCR to reprocess the 5' RACE reads, holding one entry per CDR3 protein. Of around 11,000 distinct CDR3 sequences listed, 7.9% are singletons. Time point noted: sample taken at primary tumor resection. Sequencing used lung tumor tissue, obtained at surgery. The receptors come from a female donor with early-stage non-small cell lung cancer.

This clonotype is deemed medium-sized. Because the library targeted alpha chains, this beta chain is an off-target read whose size means little. V is TRBV20-1 and J is TRBJ1-2, with 8 bases matching TRBD1. CDR1 DFQATT and CDR2 SNEGSKA come from the germline V gene (reference sequence). V gave up 5 bases and J gave up 1 base; unmatched junction bases: 3. This CDR3 spans 13 amino acids. The CDR3 sequence is CSAPDRGNYGYTF. Written as DNA, the CDR3 is TGCAGTGCTCCCGACAGGGGTAACTATGGCTACACCTTC.

In this sample, this clonotype turned up a few times. A library prepared for alpha chains yielded this beta chain as an off-target read; its size is of little meaning. The V and J genes are TRBV20-1 and TRBJ1-1, with D perhaps TRBD1 (6 bases). V was clipped by 6 bases and J by 3 bases, with 20 bases between them. Germline CDR1 DFQATT, CDR2 SNEGSKA (reference sequence). The CDR3 runs to 15 residues. CDR3 coding DNA: TGCAGTGCCATTCCTCCTATATCAGGGGACACTGAAGCTTTCTTT. It specifies CSAIPPISGDTEAFF.

This clonotype has more than one count but fewer than ten. Because the library targeted alpha chains, this beta chain is an off-target read whose size means little. The chain recombines TRBV18 with TRBJ1-1, with 10 bases matching TRBD1. With 4 bases clipped from V and 6 bases from J, the junction kept 2 bases outside the gene matches. The CDR3 is made up of 13 amino acids. Germline V gives CDR1 KGHSH, CDR2 LQKENI. The CDR3, as DNA: TGTGCCAGCTCACAAGGACAGGGGGCTGAAGCTTTCTTT. Encoded protein: CASSQGQGAEAFF.

The table lists this clonotype with many counts. This beta chain slipped into a library made for alpha chains as a stray read, so its size is not meaningful. V and J are TRBV3-1 and TRBJ2-5; D is unclear. Germline V gene data show CDR1 as LGHDT and CDR2 as YNNKEL (reference sequence). CDR3 length: 14 residues. Trimming stripped 1 base from V and 4 bases from J, with 10 bases between. CDR3 region: CASSQASGAETQYF. The CDR3 coding sequence is TGTGCCAGCAGCCAAGCTTCCGGCGCAGAGACCCAGTACTTC.

Relative to its sample, this clonotype is medium-sized. Within a library made for alpha chains, this beta chain is off target, and its count is uninformative. The chain links TRBV10-3 to TRBJ2-2; 9 nucleotides agree with TRBD1. The CDR3 covers 15 residues. Germline trimming cut 6 bases from V and 6 bases from J; bases unmatched to any gene: 8. Germline CDR1 ENHRY, CDR2 SYGVKD. This CDR3 is CAISERQGVPGELFF. In DNA form, the CDR3 reads TGTGCCATCAGCGAGAGACAGGGGGTACCCGGGGAGCTGTTTTTT.

This clonotype was counted at least ten times. The CDR3 does not close with the conserved phenylalanine or tryptophan, likely indicating a read error. Because the CDR3's place on the DNA is in doubt, the DNA is left out and the CDR3 is given as listed by TCRdb. Since it is a stray read in a library aimed at alpha chains, this beta chain has a size that is not meaningful. The V gene is TRBV7-9, the J gene TRBJ2-5; TRBD1, the table's D call, lacks a check against the DNA. Germline CDR1 SEHNR, CDR2 FQNEAQ (reference sequence). From its first to its last residue, the CDR3 has 13 amino acids. The CDR3 region is CASSFQSGTGPFL.

This clonotype showed up many times. Because this beta chain is a stray read in a library intended to capture alpha chains, its abundance should not be given much weight. This rearrangement joins TRBV20-1 to TRBJ1-6; no definite D call. Germline V gives CDR1 DFQATT, CDR2 SNEGSKA (reference sequence). The germline V and J ends were trimmed by 6 bases and 6 bases, with 18 bases remaining between them. The CDR3 is made up of 15 amino acids. The CDR3 loop is CSAYTGWLGNSPLHF. The CDR3 DNA is TGCAGTGCCTACACGGGATGGCTGGGTAATTCACCCCTCCACTTT.

This clonotype appeared many times. As an off-target read in a library built for alpha chains, this beta chain has a frequency of little significance. V usage is TRBV7-8 and J usage is TRBJ1-6, with D perhaps TRBD1 (5 bases). V lost 2 bases and J lost 12, with 23 bases in between. Per the germline V gene, CDR1 is SGHVS and CDR2 is FQNEAQ. CDR3 length: 17 residues. The CDR3 DNA reads as TGTGCCAGCAGCTTAACCCTCTCCGCCGGGAGGGGAGGACCCCTCCACTTT. Its translation: CASSLTLSAGRGGPLHF.

At least ten counts were recorded for this clonotype. The library was prepared for alpha chains; this beta chain is a stray read, so its frequency means little. This sequence joins TRBV28 and TRBJ2-7, with D possibly being TRBD1 (6 bases). Germline V lookup: CDR1 MDHEN, CDR2 SYDVKM. The CDR3 length is 15 residues. Trimming cost V 6 bases and J 8 bases, with 23 bases left between them. CDR3 residues: CASSPQDRIFSQQYF. CDR3 DNA: TGTGCCAGCAGCCCTCAGGACAGAATTTTTAGCCAGCAGTACTTC.

This clonotype was found many times. The size of this beta chain means little, since it is a stray read in a library made for alpha chains. The V and J genes are TRBV30 and TRBJ1-5; TRBD1 aligns across 7 bases. The length of the CDR3 is 16 residues. From germline, CDR1 is GTSNPN and CDR2 SVGIG (reference sequence). V trimming: 0 bases; J trimming: 4 bases; junction bases outside the gene matches: 9. CDR3 nucleotides: TGTGCCTGGAGTGTCGTTGTGGGACAGCTAAATCAGCCCCAGCATTTT. Translating it yields CAWSVVVGQLNQPQHF.

Within the sample, this clonotype is medium-sized (0.01 to 0.1%). Since it is a stray read in a library aimed at alpha chains, this beta chain has a size that is not meaningful. The chain recombines TRBV25-1 with TRBJ2-3; D might be TRBD2 (5 bases). CDR3 size: 14 residues. The V gene lost 3 bases and the J gene lost 2 bases, with 9 bases spanning the gap. Germline-derived CDR1 and CDR2 are MGHDK and SYGVNS. As DNA, the CDR3 is TGTGCCAGCAGTGATCCGGGAACCACAGATACGCAGTATTTT. Amino acid sequence: CASSDPGTTDTQYF. Full variable domain (rest looked up from reference TRBV25-1 and TRBJ2-3): EADIYQTPRYLVIGTGKKITLECSQTMGHDKMYWYQQDPGMELHLIHYSYGVNSTEKGDLSSESTVSRIRTEHFPLTLESARPSHTSQYLCASSDPGTTDTQYFGPGTRLTVL.

This clonotype was counted many times. For a library built for alpha chains, this beta chain is a stray read; little rests on its size. The genes are TRBV2 and TRBJ2-3, with no clear D. CDR1 and CDR2 from the germline V gene are SNHLY and FYNNEI. The V end was cut by 4 bases, the J end by 6 bases, with 11 bases between. The CDR3 sequence is 13 residues long. CDR3 sequence: CASSGFGMDTQYF. The CDR3 DNA reads TGTGCCAGCAGTGGTTTCGGCATGGATACGCAGTATTTT.

This clonotype was seen repeatedly, ten times or more. This beta chain is a stray sequence in a library constructed for alpha chains; its clone size is not meaningful. The gene calls are TRBV12-3 or TRBV12-4 and TRBJ1-2; TRBD1 is a possible D gene (5 bases). Between the trimmed V and J ends, which lost 3 bases and 7 bases, there was a span of 15 bases. The CDR3 runs 14 residues. CDR3 residues: CASSFVWGWRGYTF. The CDR3 DNA reads as TGTGCCAGCAGTTTTGTGTGGGGGTGGCGTGGCTACACCTTC.

This clonotype came up many times. Since the library was made to target alpha chains, this beta chain is a stray read and its abundance is not meaningful. The J gene is TRBJ2-4, the V gene TRBV4-3, with TRBD2 matching 8 bases. V was pared by 3 bases and J by 8 bases, with 18 bases of the junction left unmatched. Germline loops: CDR1 LGHNA, CDR2 YSLEER. The CDR3 loop spans 18 amino acids. This CDR3 reads CASSQGAARGGRIDIQYF. The CDR3 nucleotides are TGCGCCAGCAGCCAGGGGGCAGCCCGGGGGGGCCGGATTGACATTCAGTACTTC.